A selection of T cell receptor beta chains follows, all from one sample in a study of T cell responses to AZD1222 COVID-19 vaccine. The method was immunoSEQ multiplex PCR; TCRdb's version includes in-frame clones alone and lacks a portion of them. The sample holds 94,000 or so clones, about 90% seen once. This material consisted of peripheral blood, taken on day 0 of AZD1222 vaccination. The receptors derive from an adult in good health. The CDR3 runs from the conserved cysteine through the conserved F or W. The D gene is left open where the match is weak.

D gene	J gene	V gene	CDR3 protein
TRBD2	TRBJ2-2	TRBV2	CASSEFLAGNTGELFF
-	TRBJ2-5	TRBV28	CASSLPRRGTQYF
TRBD1	TRBJ1-5	TRBV19	CASSSTGTGLGQPQHF
TRBD2	TRBJ2-3	TRBV7-6	CASSLAPLGTSRADTQYF
-	TRBJ1-1	TRBV5-1	CASALTGDTEAFF
-	TRBJ2-7	TRBV7-2	CASSLGFYEQYF
-	TRBJ2-1	TRBV30	CAWSLPGRGGGYNEQFF
TRBD2	TRBJ2-7	TRBV9	CASSPLGGGYEQYF
TRBD1	TRBJ2-1	TRBV11-3	CASSSTRDRGRRNEQFF
-	TRBJ1-2	TRBV9	CASSVDVGNTNYGYTF
-	TRBJ2-7	TRBV5-4	CASSPGKGRYEQYF
TRBD1	TRBJ2-3	TRBV28	CASSLLGQGQYF
-	TRBJ2-5	TRBV4-3	CASSHSRADGETQYF
-	TRBJ2-7	TRBV28	CASSLTKYEQYF
-	TRBJ2-7	TRBV20-1	CSGHPLYEQYF
TRBD2	TRBJ2-1	TRBV19	CARTHPNVSGRTIYNEQFF
-	TRBJ1-1	TRBV5-1	CASSLDRATEAFF
-	TRBJ2-2	TRBV4-2	CASSQVGNGELFF
-	TRBJ2-4	TRBV4-2	CASSQDARALAKNIQYF
-	TRBJ1-1	TRBV11-2	CASSYPLGGTEAFF
TRBD1	TRBJ2-7	TRBV6-2/TRBV6-3	CASSSARTGIEYEQYF
-	TRBJ2-5	TRBV30	CAWSSGQETQYF
-	TRBJ2-7	TRBV12-3/TRBV12-4	CASSRGRYEQYF
TRBD1	TRBJ1-2	TRBV28	CASRPGTGAGYTF
TRBD1	TRBJ1-3	TRBV28	CASIGQGSGNTIYF
-	TRBJ1-6	TRBV5-6	CASSPGVSPLHF
TRBD2	TRBJ2-2	TRBV5-1	CASSQGLAGLSRELFF
-	TRBJ2-3	TRBV28	CASSLRAARQKYF
TRBD1	TRBJ2-1	TRBV4-1	CASSLPGGAGHNEQFF
TRBD1	TRBJ2-7	TRBV11-2	CASSQNRDSSYEQYF
-	TRBJ1-4	TRBV28	CASSGGEDEKLFF
-	TRBJ2-3	TRBV7-3	CASSLFSGPRGDTQYF
TRBD1	TRBJ1-4	TRBV2	CASSYSQPWTGSRLANEKLFF
-	TRBJ2-7	TRBV30	CAWSVSPLYEQYF
TRBD2	TRBJ2-7	TRBV15	CATSAPISGRAYEQYF
TRBD1	TRBJ1-1	TRBV5-1	CASSVGQGNTEAFF
TRBD2	TRBJ2-7	TRBV9	CASSVGGRGAYEQYF
TRBD2	TRBJ2-7	TRBV28	CASSSPTSGSTYEQYF
-	TRBJ2-5	TRBV19	CASSMGGSQETQYF
TRBD1	TRBJ1-2	TRBV24-1	CATSDTQGRSYGYTF
TRBD1	TRBJ2-3	TRBV4-1	CASSQVAPGGRRTDTQYF
TRBD2	TRBJ2-5	TRBV7-2	CASSPQRGFQETQYF
-	TRBJ2-7	TRBV12-3/TRBV12-4	CASSLSRDLRF
-	TRBJ2-7	TRBV6-5	CASTTGNTYEQYF
-	TRBJ2-2	TRBV28	CASSTLAEGRGTGELFF
-	TRBJ2-2	TRBV7-3	CASSLRNTGELFF
-	TRBJ2-1	TRBV28	CASSLPGTGGDEQFF
TRBD1	TRBJ2-1	TRBV19	CASSSVLRQGSYEQFF
-	TRBJ1-2	TRBV28	CATLKSAQGNYGYTF
-	TRBJ2-1	TRBV7-3	CASSPRAGAYNEQFF
-	TRBJ2-1	TRBV5-6	CASSLPATEQFF
-	TRBJ2-3	TRBV6-6	CASSSRDTQYF
-	TRBJ2-1	TRBV12-3/TRBV12-4	CASSLGPKEQFF
-	TRBJ2-1	TRBV28	CASRLVVDEQFF
TRBD1	TRBJ1-2	TRBV5-1	CASSHEPRGQGAGGYTF
-	TRBJ2-1	TRBV9	CASSVEGRGNEQFF